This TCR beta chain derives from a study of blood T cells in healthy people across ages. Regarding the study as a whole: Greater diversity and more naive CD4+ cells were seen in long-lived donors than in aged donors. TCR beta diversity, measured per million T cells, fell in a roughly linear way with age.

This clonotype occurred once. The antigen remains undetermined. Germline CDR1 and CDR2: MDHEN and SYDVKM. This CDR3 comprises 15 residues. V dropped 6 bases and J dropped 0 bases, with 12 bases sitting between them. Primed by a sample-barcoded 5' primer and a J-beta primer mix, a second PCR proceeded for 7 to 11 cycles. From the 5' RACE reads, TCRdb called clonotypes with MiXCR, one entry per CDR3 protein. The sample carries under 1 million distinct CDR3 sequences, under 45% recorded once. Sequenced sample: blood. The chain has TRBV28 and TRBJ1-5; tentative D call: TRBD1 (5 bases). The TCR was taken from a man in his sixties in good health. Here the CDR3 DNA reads TGTGCCAGCAGAAGGAAACAGGTTAGCAATCAGCCCCAGCATTTT. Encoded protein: CASRRKQVSNQPQHF.